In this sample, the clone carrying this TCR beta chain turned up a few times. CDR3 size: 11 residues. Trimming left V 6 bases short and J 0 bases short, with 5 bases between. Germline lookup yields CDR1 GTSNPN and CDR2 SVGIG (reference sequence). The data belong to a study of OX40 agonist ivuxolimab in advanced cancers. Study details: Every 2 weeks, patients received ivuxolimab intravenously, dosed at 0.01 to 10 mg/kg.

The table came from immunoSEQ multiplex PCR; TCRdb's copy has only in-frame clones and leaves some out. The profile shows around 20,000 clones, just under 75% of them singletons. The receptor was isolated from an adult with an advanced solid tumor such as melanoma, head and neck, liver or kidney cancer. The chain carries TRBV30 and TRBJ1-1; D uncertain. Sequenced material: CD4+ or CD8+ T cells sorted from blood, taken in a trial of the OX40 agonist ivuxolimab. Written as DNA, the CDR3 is TGTGCCTGTTTCTTGAACACTGAAGCTTTCTTT. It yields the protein CACFLNTEAFF.